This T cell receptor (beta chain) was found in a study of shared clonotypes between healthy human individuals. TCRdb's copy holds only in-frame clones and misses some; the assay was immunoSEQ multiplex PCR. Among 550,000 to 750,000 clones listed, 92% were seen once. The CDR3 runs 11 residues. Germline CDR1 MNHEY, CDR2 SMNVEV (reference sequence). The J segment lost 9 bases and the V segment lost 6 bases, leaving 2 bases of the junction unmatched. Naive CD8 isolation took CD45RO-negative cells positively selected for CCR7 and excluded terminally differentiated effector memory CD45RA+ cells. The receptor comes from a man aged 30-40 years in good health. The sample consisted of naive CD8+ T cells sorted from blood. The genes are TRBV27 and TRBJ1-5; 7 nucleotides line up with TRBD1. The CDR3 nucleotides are TGTGCCAGCAGCTCAGGGGGGCCCCAGCATTTT. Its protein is CASSSGGPQHF.